This T cell receptor beta chain comes out of a study of T cells in women clearing cervical HPV infection. Looking at the study overall: Cases: HPV16-related CIN3 or worse on histology, a couple of invasive cancers. Cases' blood sampling followed lesion detection by median approximately 150 days (90 to 200).

Worth noting for this clone: The antigen remains undetermined. The read ends 3 residues before the CDR3 terminus; that terminus is restored from the germline J gene.

Overall study findings and caveats: TRBV6-7 abundance was lower in cases than controls (around 0.1% versus 0.15%). It is unknown whether associations predate infection; no effector/memory or HPV-specific sorting.

Per germline, CDR1 SEHNR and CDR2 FQNEAQ (reference sequence). V was cut by 1 base and J by 4 bases, with 7 bases left in between. CDR3 length: 13 amino acids. Some clones are missing from TCRdb's copy, which holds only in-frame ones; the method was immunoSEQ multiplex PCR. The sample data list around 41,000 clones. The rearrangement links TRBV7-9 to TRBJ1-2; unclear D gene. The clonotype comes from a woman between 18 and 75 years old with a cervical HPV16 infection that either progressed to CIN3+ or cleared (not recorded which). Sequenced material: blood buffy coat. The CDR3 loop is CASSLVEGYGYTF. CDR3 DNA (partial): TGTGCCAGCAGCTTAGTTGAGGGCTATGGC.